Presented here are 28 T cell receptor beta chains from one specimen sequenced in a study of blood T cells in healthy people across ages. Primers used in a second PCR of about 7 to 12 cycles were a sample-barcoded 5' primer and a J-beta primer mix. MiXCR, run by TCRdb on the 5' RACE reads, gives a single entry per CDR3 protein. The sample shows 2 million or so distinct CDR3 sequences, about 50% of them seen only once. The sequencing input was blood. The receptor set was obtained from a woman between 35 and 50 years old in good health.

The CDR3 nucleotides read TGTGCCAGCAGCCCTACCCGACTGAATGGCACAGATACGCAGTATTTT. Translated: CASSPTRLNGTDTQYF. This rearrangement joins TRBV12-3 or TRBV12-4 to TRBJ2-3; D call uncertain. V lost 6 bases and J lost 1, with 17 bases in between. The CDR3 consists of 16 residues.

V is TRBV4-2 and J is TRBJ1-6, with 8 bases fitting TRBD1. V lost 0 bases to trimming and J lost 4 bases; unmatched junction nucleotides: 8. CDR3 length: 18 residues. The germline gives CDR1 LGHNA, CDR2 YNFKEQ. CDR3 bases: TGTGCCAGCAGCCAAGATCTCCAGGACAGGGATTATAATTCACCCCTCCACTTT. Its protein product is CASSQDLQDRDYNSPLHF.

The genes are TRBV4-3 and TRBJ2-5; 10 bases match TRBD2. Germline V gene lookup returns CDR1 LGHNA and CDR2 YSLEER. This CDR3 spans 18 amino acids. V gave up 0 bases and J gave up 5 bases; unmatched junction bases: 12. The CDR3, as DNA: TGCGCCAGCAGCCAAGACCCCCTAGCGGGGGTCTCGGCGGAGACCCAGTACTTC. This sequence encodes CASSQDPLAGVSAETQYF.

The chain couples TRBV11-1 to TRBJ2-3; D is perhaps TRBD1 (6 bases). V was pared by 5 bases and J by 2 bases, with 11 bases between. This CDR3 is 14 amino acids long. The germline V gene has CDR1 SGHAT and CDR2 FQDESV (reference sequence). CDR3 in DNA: TGTGCCAGCAGCAGACAGGATTTCACAGATACGCAGTATTTT. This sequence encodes CASSRQDFTDTQYF. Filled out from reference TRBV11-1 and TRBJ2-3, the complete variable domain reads EAEVAQSPRYKITEKSQAVAFWCDPISGHATLYWYRQILGQGPELLVQFQDESVVDDSQLPKDRFSAERLKGVDSTLKIQPAELGDSAMYLCASSRQDFTDTQYFGPGTRLTVL.

CDR3 coding DNA: TGCAGTGTCGGCAGGGCGCAGAGGAACACTGAAGCTTTCTTT. It encodes CSVGRAQRNTEAFF. This chain connects TRBV20-1 to TRBJ1-1, with D possibly TRBD1 on 5 matching bases. V was trimmed by 7 bases and J by 1 base, leaving 16 bases between them. The CDR3 spans 14 residues. Per germline, CDR1 DFQATT and CDR2 SNEGSKA (reference sequence).

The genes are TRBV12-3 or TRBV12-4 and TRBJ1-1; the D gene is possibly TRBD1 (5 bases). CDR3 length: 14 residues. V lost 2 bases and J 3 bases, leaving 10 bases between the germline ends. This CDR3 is CASSLKDTYTEAFF. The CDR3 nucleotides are TGTGCCAGCAGTTTAAAGGACACCTACACTGAAGCTTTCTTT.

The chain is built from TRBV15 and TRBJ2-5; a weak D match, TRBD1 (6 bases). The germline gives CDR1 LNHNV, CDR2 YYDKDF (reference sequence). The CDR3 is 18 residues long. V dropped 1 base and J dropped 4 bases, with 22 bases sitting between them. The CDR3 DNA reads TGTGCCACCAGCAGAGCCCCAGGGGCGCCAAAGGTTCGAGAGACCCAGTACTTC. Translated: CATSRAPGAPKVRETQYF.

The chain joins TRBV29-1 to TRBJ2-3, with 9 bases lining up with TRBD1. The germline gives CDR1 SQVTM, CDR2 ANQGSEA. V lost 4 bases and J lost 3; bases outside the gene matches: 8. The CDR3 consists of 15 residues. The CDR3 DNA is TGCAGCGTTGGGGGGGACAGGGATGAGACAGATACGCAGTATTTT. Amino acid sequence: CSVGGDRDETDTQYF.

CDR3 bases: TGCGCCAGCAGCTCAACGGCAGTGCCGACCCAGTACTTC. Amino acid sequence: CASSSTAVPTQYF. The V gene is TRBV5-1, the J gene TRBJ2-5; D not certain. Trimming left V 3 bases short and J 7 bases short, with 13 bases between. CDR1 is SGHRS and CDR2 is YFSETQ in the germline V gene. The CDR3 extends over 13 amino acids.

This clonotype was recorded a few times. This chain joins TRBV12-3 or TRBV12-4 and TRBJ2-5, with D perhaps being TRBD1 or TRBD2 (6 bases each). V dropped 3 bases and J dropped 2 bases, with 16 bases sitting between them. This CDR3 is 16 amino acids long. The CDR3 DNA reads TGTGCCAGCAGTTTTGAGAGGGGGGCTGGGCAAGAGACCCAGTACTTC. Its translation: CASSFERGAGQETQYF.

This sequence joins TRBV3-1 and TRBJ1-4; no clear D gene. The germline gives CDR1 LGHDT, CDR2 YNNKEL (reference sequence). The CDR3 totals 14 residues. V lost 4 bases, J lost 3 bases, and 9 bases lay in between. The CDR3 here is CASSLAFANEKLFF. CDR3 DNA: TGTGCCAGCAGCCTCGCGTTTGCTAATGAAAAACTGTTTTTT.

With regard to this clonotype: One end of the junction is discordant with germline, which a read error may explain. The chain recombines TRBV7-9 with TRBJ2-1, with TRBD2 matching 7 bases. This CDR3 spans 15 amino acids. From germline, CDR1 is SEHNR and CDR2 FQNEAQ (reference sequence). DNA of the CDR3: TGTGCCGGCAGCTTAGACAGCGGGGTTCACAATGAGCAGTTCTTC. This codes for CAGSLDSGVHNEQFF.

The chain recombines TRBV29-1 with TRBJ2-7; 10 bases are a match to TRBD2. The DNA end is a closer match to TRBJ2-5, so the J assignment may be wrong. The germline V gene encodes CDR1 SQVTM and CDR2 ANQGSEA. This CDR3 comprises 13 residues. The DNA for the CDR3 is TGCAGCGTTGAACTAGCGGGGGAAGGGACCCAGTACTTC. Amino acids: CSVELAGEGTQYF.

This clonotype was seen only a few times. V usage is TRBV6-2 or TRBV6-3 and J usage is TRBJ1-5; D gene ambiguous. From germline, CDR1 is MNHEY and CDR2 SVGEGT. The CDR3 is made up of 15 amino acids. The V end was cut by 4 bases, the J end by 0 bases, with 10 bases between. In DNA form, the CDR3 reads TGTGCCAGCAGTTCACTTCAGAGTAGCAATCAGCCCCAGCATTTT. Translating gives CASSSLQSSNQPQHF.

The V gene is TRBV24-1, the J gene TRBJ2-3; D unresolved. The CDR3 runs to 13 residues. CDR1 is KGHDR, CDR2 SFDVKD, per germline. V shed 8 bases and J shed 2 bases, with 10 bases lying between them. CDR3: CATNPGYTDTQYF. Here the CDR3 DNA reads TGTGCCACCAATCCGGGTTACACAGATACGCAGTATTTT.

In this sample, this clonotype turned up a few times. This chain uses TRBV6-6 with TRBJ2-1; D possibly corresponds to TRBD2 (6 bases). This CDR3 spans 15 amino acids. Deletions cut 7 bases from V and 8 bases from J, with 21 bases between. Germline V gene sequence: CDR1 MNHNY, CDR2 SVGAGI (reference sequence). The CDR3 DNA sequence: TGTGCCAGCATAGGAGGGAACAGGCTCTTACATGAGCAGTTCTTC. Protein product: CASIGGNRLLHEQFF.

CDR3: CASSWDRRVETQYF. CDR3 DNA sequence: TGTGCCAGCAGTTGGGACAGGAGGGTCGAGACCCAGTACTTC. The chain combines TRBV28 with TRBJ2-5; 8 nucleotides line up with TRBD1. Looked up from germline, CDR1 is MDHEN and CDR2 is SYDVKM. The trim removed 4 bases at V and 5 bases at J, leaving 6 bases unmatched. The CDR3 covers 14 residues.

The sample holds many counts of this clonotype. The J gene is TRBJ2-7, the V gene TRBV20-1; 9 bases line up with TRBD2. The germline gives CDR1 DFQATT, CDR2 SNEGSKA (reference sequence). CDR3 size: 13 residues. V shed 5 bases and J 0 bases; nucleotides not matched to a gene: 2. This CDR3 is CSAGTSFSYEQYF. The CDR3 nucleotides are TGCAGTGCTGGGACTAGCTTCTCCTACGAGCAGTACTTC.

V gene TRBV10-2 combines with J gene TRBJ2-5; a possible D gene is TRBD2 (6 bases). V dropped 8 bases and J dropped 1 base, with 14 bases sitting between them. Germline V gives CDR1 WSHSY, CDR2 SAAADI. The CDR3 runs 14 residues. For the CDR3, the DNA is TGCGCCAGCTCGACGGGAGTGCCCCAAGAGACCCAGTACTTC. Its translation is CASSTGVPQETQYF.

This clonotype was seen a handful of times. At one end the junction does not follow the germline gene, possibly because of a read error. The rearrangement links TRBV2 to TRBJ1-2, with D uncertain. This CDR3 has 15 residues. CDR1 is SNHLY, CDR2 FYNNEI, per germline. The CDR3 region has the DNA TGTGCTAGCAGTGAACTGAGGGCCGATAACTATGGCTACACCTTC. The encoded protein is CASSELRADNYGYTF.

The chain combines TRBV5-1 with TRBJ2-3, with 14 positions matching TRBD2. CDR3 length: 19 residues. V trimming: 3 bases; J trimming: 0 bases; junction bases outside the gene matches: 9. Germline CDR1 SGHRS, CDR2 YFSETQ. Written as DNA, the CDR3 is TGCGCCAGCAGCTCCGGACTAGCGGGGGGTGCCGCTAGCACAGATACGCAGTATTTT. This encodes CASSSGLAGGAASTDTQYF.

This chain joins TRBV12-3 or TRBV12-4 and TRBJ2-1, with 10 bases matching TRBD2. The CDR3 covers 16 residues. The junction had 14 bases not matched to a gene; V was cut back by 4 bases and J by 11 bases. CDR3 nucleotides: TGTGCCAGCAGTTCCTTAAGCGGGGGGGCCGGTAATAAGCAGTTCTTC. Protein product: CASSSLSGGAGNKQFF.

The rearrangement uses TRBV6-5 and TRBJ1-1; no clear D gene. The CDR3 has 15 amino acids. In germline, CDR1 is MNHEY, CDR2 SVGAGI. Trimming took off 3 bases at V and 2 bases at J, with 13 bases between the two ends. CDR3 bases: TGTGCCAGCAGTTATGTAAGGACGGTAAACACTGAAGCTTTCTTT. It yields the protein CASSYVRTVNTEAFF.

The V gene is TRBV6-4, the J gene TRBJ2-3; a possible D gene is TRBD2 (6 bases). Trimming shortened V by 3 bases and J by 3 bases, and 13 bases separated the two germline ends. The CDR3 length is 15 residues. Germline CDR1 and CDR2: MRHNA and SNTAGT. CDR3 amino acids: CASSEGGAETDTQYF. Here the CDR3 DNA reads TGTGCCAGCAGTGAGGGGGGAGCAGAGACAGATACGCAGTATTTT.

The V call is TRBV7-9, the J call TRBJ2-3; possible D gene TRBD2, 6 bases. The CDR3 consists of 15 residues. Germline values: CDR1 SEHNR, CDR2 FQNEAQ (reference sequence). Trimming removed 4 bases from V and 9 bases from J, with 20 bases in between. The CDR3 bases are TGTGCCAGCAGCTCGGTAGGGACTCCAAAGTTGACGCAGTATTTT. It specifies CASSSVGTPKLTQYF. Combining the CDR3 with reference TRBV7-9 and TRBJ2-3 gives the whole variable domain DTGVSQNPRHKITKRGQNVTFRCDPISEHNRLYWYRQTLGQGPEFLTYFQNEAQLEKSRLLSDRFSAERPKGSFSTLEIQRTEQGDSAMYLCASSSVGTPKLTQYFGPGTRLTVL.

CDR3 protein: CASSYSELSGADTQYF. CDR3 nucleotides: TGTGCCAGCAGTTACTCCGAACTATCGGGGGCGGATACGCAGTATTTT. The rearrangement joins TRBV6-6 to TRBJ2-3; D is perhaps TRBD1 or TRBD2 (6 bases each). The V gene lost 0 bases and the J gene lost 6 bases, with 16 bases spanning the gap. Germline lookup yields CDR1 MNHNY and CDR2 SVGAGI (reference sequence). This CDR3 contains 16 residues.

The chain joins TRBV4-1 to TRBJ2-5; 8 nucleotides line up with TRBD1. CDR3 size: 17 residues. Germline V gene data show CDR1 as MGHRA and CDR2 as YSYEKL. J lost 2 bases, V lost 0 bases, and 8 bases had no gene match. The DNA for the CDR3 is TGCGCCAGCAGCCAAGACAGGGGGCTGTCAGAACAAGAGACCCAGTACTTC. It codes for CASSQDRGLSEQETQYF.

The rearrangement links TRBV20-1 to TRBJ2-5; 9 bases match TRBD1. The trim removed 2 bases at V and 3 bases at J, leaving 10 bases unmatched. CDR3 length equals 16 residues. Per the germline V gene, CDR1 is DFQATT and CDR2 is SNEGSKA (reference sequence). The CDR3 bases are TGCAGTGCTAGAACCACCGGGACAGGGTTCGAAGAGACCCAGTACTTC. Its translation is CSARTTGTGFEETQYF.